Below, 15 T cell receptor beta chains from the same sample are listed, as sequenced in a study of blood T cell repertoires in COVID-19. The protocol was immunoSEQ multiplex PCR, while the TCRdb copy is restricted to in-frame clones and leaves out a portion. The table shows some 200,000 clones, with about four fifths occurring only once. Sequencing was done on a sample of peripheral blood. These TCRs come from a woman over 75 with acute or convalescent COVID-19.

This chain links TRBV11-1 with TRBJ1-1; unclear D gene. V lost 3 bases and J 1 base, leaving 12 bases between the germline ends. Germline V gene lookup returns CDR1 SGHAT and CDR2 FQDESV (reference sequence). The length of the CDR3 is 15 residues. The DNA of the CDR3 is TGTGCCAGCAGCTTGCACCCCACTACGAACACTGAAGCTTTCTTT. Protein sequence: CASSLHPTTNTEAFF.

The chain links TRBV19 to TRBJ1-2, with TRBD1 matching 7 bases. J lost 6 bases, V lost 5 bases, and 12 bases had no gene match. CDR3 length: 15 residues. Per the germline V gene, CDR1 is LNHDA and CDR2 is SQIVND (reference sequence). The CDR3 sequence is CASSPSTDRGHGYTF. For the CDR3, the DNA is TGTGCCAGTAGTCCCTCCACTGATAGGGGGCATGGCTACACCTTC. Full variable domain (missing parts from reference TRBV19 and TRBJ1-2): DGGITQSPKYLFRKEGQNVTLSCEQNLNHDAMYWYRQDPGQGLRLIYYSQIVNDFQKGDIAEGYSVSREKKESFPLTVTSAQKNPTAFYLCASSPSTDRGHGYTFGSGTRLTVV.

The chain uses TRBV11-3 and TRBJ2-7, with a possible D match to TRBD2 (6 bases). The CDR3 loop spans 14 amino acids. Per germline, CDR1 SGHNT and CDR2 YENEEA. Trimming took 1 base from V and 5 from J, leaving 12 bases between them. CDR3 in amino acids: CASSLVAGSDEQYF. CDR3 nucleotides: TGTGCCAGCAGCTTAGTTGCGGGGAGCGACGAGCAGTACTTC.

This CDR3 is CASSQDGSGRGNEQFF. CDR3 in DNA: TGTGCCAGCAGCCAAGATGGTTCCGGGCGGGGCAATGAGCAGTTCTTC. The chain is built from TRBV3-1 (or the pseudogene TRBV3-2) and TRBJ2-1; maybe TRBD2 (6 bases). The V gene lost 0 bases and the J gene lost 6 bases, with 15 bases spanning the gap. The CDR3 is 16 amino acids. The V gene's germline CDR1 is LGHDT and CDR2 YNNKEL (reference sequence).

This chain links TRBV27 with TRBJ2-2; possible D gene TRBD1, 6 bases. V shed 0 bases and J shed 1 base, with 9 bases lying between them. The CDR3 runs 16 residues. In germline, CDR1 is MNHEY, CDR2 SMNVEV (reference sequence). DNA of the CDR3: TGTGCCAGCAGTTTATCAGGGGGTGTGAACACCGGGGAGCTGTTTTTT. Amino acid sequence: CASSLSGGVNTGELFF.

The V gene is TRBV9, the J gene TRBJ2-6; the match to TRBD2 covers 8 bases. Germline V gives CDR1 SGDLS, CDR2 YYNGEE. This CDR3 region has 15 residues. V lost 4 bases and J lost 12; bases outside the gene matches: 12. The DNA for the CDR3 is TGTGCCAGCAGCCTGACGGGGGGGTCGAGTGTCGTCCTGACTTTC. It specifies CASSLTGGSSVVLTF. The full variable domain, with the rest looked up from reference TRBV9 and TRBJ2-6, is DSGVTQTPKHLITATGQRVTLRCSPRSGDLSVYWYQQSLDQGLQFLIQYYNGEERAKGNILERFSAQQFPDLHSELNLSSLELGDSALYFCASSLTGGSSVVLTFGAGSRLTVL.

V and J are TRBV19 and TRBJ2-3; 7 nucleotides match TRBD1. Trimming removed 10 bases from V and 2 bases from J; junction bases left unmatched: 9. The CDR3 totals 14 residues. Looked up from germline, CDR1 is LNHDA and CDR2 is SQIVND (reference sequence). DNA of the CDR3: TGTGCCACCTCCCCGGGACAGTACACAGATACGCAGTATTTT. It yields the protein CATSPGQYTDTQYF. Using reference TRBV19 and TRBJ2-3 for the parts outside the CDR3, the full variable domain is DGGITQSPKYLFRKEGQNVTLSCEQNLNHDAMYWYRQDPGQGLRLIYYSQIVNDFQKGDIAEGYSVSREKKESFPLTVTSAQKNPTAFYLCATSPGQYTDTQYFGPGTRLTVL.

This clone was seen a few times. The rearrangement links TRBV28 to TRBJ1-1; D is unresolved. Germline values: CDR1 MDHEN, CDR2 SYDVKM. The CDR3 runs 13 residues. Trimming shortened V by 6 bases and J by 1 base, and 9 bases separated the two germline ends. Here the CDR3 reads CASSYVPNTEAFF. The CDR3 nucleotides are TGTGCCAGCAGCTACGTCCCGAACACTGAAGCTTTCTTT.

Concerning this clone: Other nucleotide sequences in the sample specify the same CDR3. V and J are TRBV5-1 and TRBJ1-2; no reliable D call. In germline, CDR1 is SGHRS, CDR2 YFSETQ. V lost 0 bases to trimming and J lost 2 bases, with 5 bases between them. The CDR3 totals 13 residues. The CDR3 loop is CASSLGGNYGYTF. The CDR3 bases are TGCGCCAGCAGCTTGGGAGGGAACTATGGCTACACCTTC.

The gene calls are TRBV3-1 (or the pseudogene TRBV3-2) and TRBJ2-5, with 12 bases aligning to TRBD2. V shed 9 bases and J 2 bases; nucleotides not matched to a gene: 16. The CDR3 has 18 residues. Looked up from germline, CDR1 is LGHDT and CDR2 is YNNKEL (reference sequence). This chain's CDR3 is CARPNKCRLAGEQETQYF. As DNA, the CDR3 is TGTGCCAGGCCGAATAAGTGCCGACTAGCGGGGGAACAAGAGACCCAGTACTTC.

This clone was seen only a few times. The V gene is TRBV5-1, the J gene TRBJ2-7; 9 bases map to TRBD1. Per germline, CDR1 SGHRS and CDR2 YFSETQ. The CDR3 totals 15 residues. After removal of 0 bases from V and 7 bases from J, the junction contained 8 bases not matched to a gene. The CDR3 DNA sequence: TGCGCCAGCAGCTTGGATGGGACAGGGCCGGAAGAGCAGTACTTC. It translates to CASSLDGTGPEEQYF.

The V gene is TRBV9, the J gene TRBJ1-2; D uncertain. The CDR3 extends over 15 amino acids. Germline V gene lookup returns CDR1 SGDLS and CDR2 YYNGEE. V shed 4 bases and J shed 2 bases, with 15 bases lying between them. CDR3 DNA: TGTGCCAGCAGCTCACTATCGATTAAAAACTATGGCTACACCTTC. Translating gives CASSSLSIKNYGYTF.

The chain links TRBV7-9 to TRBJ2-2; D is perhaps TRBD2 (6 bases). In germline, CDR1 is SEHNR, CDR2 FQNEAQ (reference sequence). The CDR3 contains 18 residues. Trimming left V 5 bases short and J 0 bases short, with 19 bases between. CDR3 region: CASSPPLAVKSNTGELFF. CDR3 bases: TGTGCCAGCAGCCCGCCTTTAGCGGTTAAATCGAACACCGGGGAGCTGTTTTTT.

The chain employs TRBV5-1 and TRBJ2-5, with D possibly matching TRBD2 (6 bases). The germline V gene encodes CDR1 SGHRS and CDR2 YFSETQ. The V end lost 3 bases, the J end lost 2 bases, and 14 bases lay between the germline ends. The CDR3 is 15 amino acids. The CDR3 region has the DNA TGCGCCAGCAGCTCCCCGACTAGTCGGCAAGAGACCCAGTACTTC. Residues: CASSSPTSRQETQYF. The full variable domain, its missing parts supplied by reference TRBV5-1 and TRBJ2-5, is KAGVTQTPRYLIKTRGQQVTLSCSPISGHRSVSWYQQTPGQGLQFLFEYFSETQRNKGNFPGRFSGRQFSNSRSEMNVSTLELGDSALYLCASSSPTSRQETQYFGPGTRLLVL.

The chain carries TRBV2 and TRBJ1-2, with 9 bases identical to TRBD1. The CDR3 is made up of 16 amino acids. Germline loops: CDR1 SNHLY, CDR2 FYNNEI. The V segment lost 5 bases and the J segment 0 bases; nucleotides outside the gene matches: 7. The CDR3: CASSPDRGAANYGYTF. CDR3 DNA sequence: TGTGCCAGCAGTCCCGACAGGGGGGCTGCTAACTATGGCTACACCTTC.